The TCR beta chain described here comes from a study of T cell responses to AZD1222 COVID-19 vaccine. About this clone itself: Antigen: not known. One end of the junction fails to match germline, which may point to a read error.

CDR3 length: 18 residues. Germline assignment: CDR1 MDHEN and CDR2 SYDVKM. Second-dose schedules of about 4 or about 12 weeks were combined. Here immunoSEQ multiplex PCR was the method, and the copy in TCRdb shows in-frame clones only, minus some. The sample yields about 94,000 clones, approximately 81% seen once. Notes on the study in general: After two AZD1222 doses, spike-specific TCR breadth and depth rose versus day 0. Females outnumbered males among donors, who were mostly white British; clonal diversity was possibly underestimated. Spike-spanning, vaccine-associated CD4 TCRs were dominant at 160-218 and 743-854.

Sequencing was performed on peripheral blood, taken 28 days after the second AZD1222 dose. This TCR derives from an adult who received the AZD1222 COVID-19 vaccine. The chain uses TRBV28 and TRBJ1-1, with TRBD1 identical over 7 bases. Here the CDR3 DNA reads TGTGCCAGCAGCTTATGGGGCCCCTCGGGACAGCGGATCACTGAAGCTTTCTTT. Amino acids: CASSLWGPSGQRITEAFF.